The 26 T cell receptor beta chains in this list originate from one sample, sequenced in a study of T-cell reconstitution after alpha-beta-depleted transplantation in children (dated by TCRdb to 2016 to 2017). The receptor library was made with PCR. Sequencing used an Illumina HiSeq 2500. TCR library preparation used molecular barcoding, with unique molecular identifiers applied to normalize quantification of the TCRbeta repertoire. TCRdb redid the processing of the public reads, applying fastp at Q25 and MiXCR, and retained in-frame beta chains. Merged by CDR3 protein, the rows form single entries marked with the most common genes and DNA. This sample gives about 200,000 distinct CDR3 sequences in total; about 14% of them show up just once. Clones ranked in the top ten supply around 14% of the sample. The sample was PBMCs from the stem cell graft donor, taken from the stem cell graft. Receptor source: a human donor who donated a stem cell graft to a child with acute lymphoblastic leukemia.

This clonotype was detected once. A much larger clonotype is one base distant, so this may be a read error. The CDR3 loop reads CAWSGPSYNEQFF. CDR3 coding DNA: TGTGCCTGGAGCGGGCCCTCCTACAATGAGCAGTTCTTC. The gene calls are TRBV30 and TRBJ2-1; D unclear. Trimming pared 3 bases from V and 0 bases from J, leaving 6 bases between. Germline CDR1 GTSNPN, CDR2 SVGIG (reference sequence). This CDR3 comprises 13 residues. The entire variable domain, with the rest obtained from reference TRBV30 and TRBJ2-1, is as follows: SQTIHQWPATLVQPVGSPLSLECTVEGTSNPNLYWYRQAAGRGLQLLFYSVGIGQISSEVPQNLSASRPQDRQFILSSKKLLLSDSGFYLCAWSGPSYNEQFFGPGTRLTVL.

This clonotype came up many times. The chain joins TRBV14 to TRBJ2-1; D perhaps matches TRBD1 (6 bases). The CDR3 totals 14 residues. V was shortened by 7 bases and J by 3 bases, with 13 bases between the two germline ends. From germline, CDR1 is SGHDN and CDR2 FVKESK. For the CDR3, the DNA is TGTGCCAGCAACCCCGGGACAAACTACAATGAGCAGTTCTTC. Its protein product is CASNPGTNYNEQFF.

This clonotype was seen ten or more times. This chain links TRBV28 with TRBJ1-5; weak D call: TRBD1 (5 bases). V was pared by 3 bases and J by 0 bases, with 9 bases between. The CDR3 is 15 amino acids. Germline-derived CDR1 and CDR2 are MDHEN and SYDVKM. The CDR3 DNA sequence: TGTGCCAGCAGTTTGGGGGGGGATAGCAATCAGCCCCAGCATTTT. Translation gives CASSLGGDSNQPQHF. Looking up the rest from reference TRBV28 and TRBJ1-5 gives the full variable domain: DVKVTQSSRYLVKRTGEKVFLECVQDMDHENMFWYRQDPGLGLRLIYFSYDVKMKEKGDIPEGYSVSREKKERFSLILESASTNQTSMYLCASSLGGDSNQPQHFGDGTRLSIL.

This clonotype was seen many times. The V and J genes are TRBV5-1 and TRBJ2-3; 9 bases match TRBD1. Trimming removed 4 bases from V and 5 bases from J; junction bases left unmatched: 14. CDR1 SGHRS and CDR2 YFSETQ come from the germline V gene. The CDR3 has 17 residues. CDR3: CASSPSLFDRGRDTQYF. In nucleotides, the CDR3 is TGCGCCAGCAGCCCGAGCCTTTTTGACAGGGGGAGAGATACGCAGTATTTT.

This clonotype has ten or more counts. The rearrangement links TRBV6-2 or TRBV6-3 to TRBJ2-5, with TRBD2 as a possible D gene (6 bases). Germline V CDR1 and CDR2: MNHEY, SVGEGT. The germline V and J ends were trimmed by 5 bases and 5 bases, with 6 bases remaining between them. This CDR3 region has 11 residues. The DNA of the CDR3 is TGTGCCAGCAGTGCGGGGGAGACCCAGTACTTC. It is translated as CASSAGETQYF.

In this sample, this clonotype turned up many times. The chain couples TRBV6-6 to TRBJ2-2, with unresolved D. The CDR3 has 11 residues. Deletions cut 8 bases from V and 6 bases from J, with 7 bases between. Germline V gives CDR1 MNHNY, CDR2 SVGAGI (reference sequence). CDR3 coding DNA: TGTGCCAGCGCCGCCTCCGGGGAGCTGTTTTTT. It codes for CASAASGELFF.

In its sample, this clonotype was seen a few times. CDR3 in amino acids: CASRRLGSSNQPQHF. The CDR3 bases are TGTGCCAGTAGAAGGTTGGGTTCTTCCAATCAGCCCCAGCATTTT. This chain connects TRBV19 to TRBJ1-5; D not certain. V was clipped by 6 bases and J by 3 bases, with 15 bases between them. Germline loops: CDR1 LNHDA, CDR2 SQIVND (reference sequence). CDR3 length: 15 residues.

For the CDR3, the DNA is TGCAGTGCTCATCTGCAGGTACAGGGGAACGAGCAGTACTTC. Protein product: CSAHLQVQGNEQYF. The chain links TRBV20-1 to TRBJ2-7, with 7 nucleotides matching TRBD1. The V gene's germline CDR1 is DFQATT and CDR2 SNEGSKA (reference sequence). The J segment lost 5 bases and the V segment lost 5 bases, leaving 12 bases of the junction unmatched. This CDR3 spans 14 amino acids.

This clonotype was detected ten times or more. This rearrangement joins TRBV10-3 to TRBJ1-1, with TRBD1 matching 8 bases. V was pared by 2 bases and J by 0 bases, with 8 bases of the junction left unmatched. This CDR3 has 17 amino acids. Germline CDR1 is ENHRY and CDR2 is SYGVKD. The CDR3 sequence is CAISEPLRQGLNTEAFF. CDR3 DNA: TGTGCCATCAGTGAGCCTCTCCGACAGGGGTTGAACACTGAAGCTTTCTTT.

This clonotype was counted ten times or more. The V gene is TRBV12-3 or TRBV12-4, the J gene TRBJ1-3, with 9 bases identical to TRBD1. V gave up 3 bases and J gave up 2 bases; unmatched junction bases: 2. The CDR3 spans 15 residues. In nucleotides, the CDR3 is TGTGCCAGCAGTTTCCGGGACAGGGCTGGAAACACCATATATTTT. Translating gives CASSFRDRAGNTIYF.

This clonotype was recorded many times. The gene calls are TRBV5-1 and TRBJ1-1; D not resolved. Germline V gene data show CDR1 as SGHRS and CDR2 as YFSETQ. Trimming took off 0 bases at V and 0 bases at J, with 9 bases between the two ends. The CDR3 length is 15 residues. In DNA form, the CDR3 reads TGCGCCAGCAGCTTGGTAGGCAACTTGAACACTGAAGCTTTCTTT. This gives the protein CASSLVGNLNTEAFF.

The V call is TRBV7-6, the J call TRBJ1-1, with 8 nucleotides matching TRBD1. The CDR3 is made up of 14 amino acids. Per germline, CDR1 SGHVS and CDR2 FNYEAQ. With V trimmed by 7 bases and J by 4 bases, 8 bases remained unmatched. The CDR3 DNA reads as TGTGCCAGCAACACCCGGACAGGGAGCACTGAAGCTTTCTTT. Amino acids: CASNTRTGSTEAFF.

This clonotype came up many times. V gene TRBV29-1 combines with J gene TRBJ2-1; 15 bases align to TRBD2. In germline, CDR1 is SQVTM, CDR2 ANQGSEA. With V trimmed by 6 bases and J by 11 bases, 8 bases remained unmatched. The CDR3 spans 14 residues. CDR3 DNA: TGCAGCGTGGGGACCGGGACTAGCGGGAGGAAGCAGTTCTTC. Its protein is CSVGTGTSGRKQFF.

This clonotype was observed many times. This chain joins TRBV12-3 or TRBV12-4 and TRBJ1-1; D is perhaps TRBD1 (5 bases). The CDR3 consists of 16 residues. V was cut by 4 bases and J by 2 bases, with 17 bases left in between. CDR3 protein: CASSSPRRGHNTEAFF. In DNA form, the CDR3 reads TGTGCCAGCAGTTCCCCCCGGAGGGGCCATAACACTGAAGCTTTCTTT.

This clonotype was seen repeatedly, ten times or more. The gene calls are TRBV4-1 and TRBJ2-2; D is possibly TRBD2 (6 bases). The CDR3 loop spans 19 amino acids. The V and J ends lost 4 bases and 3 bases respectively, with 24 bases between them. Germline V gene data show CDR1 as MGHRA and CDR2 as YSYEKL. This CDR3 is CASSPRGPHVGGDTGELFF. CDR3 in DNA: TGCGCCAGCAGCCCAAGAGGGCCTCACGTGGGCGGGGACACCGGGGAGCTGTTTTTT.

This clonotype has a count of ten or more. J is TRBJ2-1 and V is TRBV3-1; TRBD2 might be the D (5 bases). The CDR3 covers 17 residues. The V and J ends lost 1 base and 7 bases respectively, with 20 bases between them. The germline V gene encodes CDR1 LGHDT and CDR2 YNNKEL (reference sequence). CDR3: CASSQGPELGVLNEQFF. CDR3 coding DNA: TGTGCCAGCAGCCAAGGGCCGGAACTAGGAGTCCTAAATGAGCAGTTCTTC.

The chain carries TRBV12-3 or TRBV12-4 and TRBJ2-7, with 11 nucleotides matching TRBD2. Trimming at V came to 2 bases and at J to 6 bases, leaving 3 bases not matched to a gene. The CDR3 has 14 amino acids. CDR3 sequence (DNA): TGTGCCAGCAGTTTATTAGCGGGAGGGGTCGAGCAGTACTTC. It codes for CASSLLAGGVEQYF.

V and J are TRBV7-9 and TRBJ1-1; TRBD1 aligns across 7 bases. Germline loops: CDR1 SEHNR, CDR2 FQNEAQ (reference sequence). CDR3 length: 16 amino acids. J lost 0 bases, V lost 5 bases, and 9 bases had no gene match. The CDR3: CASSGKVQGMNTEAFF. CDR3 DNA: TGTGCCAGCAGCGGTAAGGTACAGGGGATGAACACTGAAGCTTTCTTT. The full variable domain, in which reference TRBV7-9 and TRBJ1-1 provide the parts outside the CDR3, is DTGVSQNPRHKITKRGQNVTFRCDPISEHNRLYWYRQTLGQGPEFLTYFQNEAQLEKSRLLSDRFSAERPKGSFSTLEIQRTEQGDSAMYLCASSGKVQGMNTEAFFGQGTRLTVV.

This rearrangement joins TRBV14 to TRBJ2-3; the D gene is possibly TRBD2 (6 bases). The CDR3 totals 17 residues. Germline CDR1 SGHDN, CDR2 FVKESK. V lost 2 bases to trimming and J lost 4 bases, with 19 bases between them. Here the CDR3 DNA reads TGTGCCAGCAGCCAATCTATCGGGAGCGTGGGTCCAGATACGCAGTATTTT. Translation gives CASSQSIGSVGPDTQYF.

This clonotype was counted ten times or more. The chain is built from TRBV12-3 or TRBV12-4 and TRBJ1-1; unclear D gene. The CDR3 runs 14 residues. Deletions cut 5 bases from V and 0 bases from J, with 10 bases between. The CDR3 nucleotides read TGTGCCAGCAGTCCCCGGGAGATGAACACTGAAGCTTTCTTT. This sequence encodes CASSPREMNTEAFF.

This clonotype was counted a few times. This chain links TRBV11-3 with TRBJ2-1; TRBD2 matches 7 bases. This CDR3 contains 13 residues. Germline V gene data show CDR1 as SGHNT and CDR2 as YENEEA. J was trimmed by 5 bases and V by 5 bases; bases with no gene match: 3. The DNA of the CDR3 is TGTGCCAGCAGCCGGGGACTAAACAATGAGCAGTTCTTC. It yields the protein CASSRGLNNEQFF. Full variable domain (remainder filled in from reference TRBV11-3 and TRBJ2-1): EAGVVQSPRYKIIEKKQPVAFWCNPISGHNTLYWYLQNLGQGPELLIRYENEEAVDDSQLPKDRFSAERLKGVDSTLKIQPAELGDSAVYLCASSRGLNNEQFFGPGTRLTVL.

Ten or more counts support this clonotype. The chain combines TRBV24-1 with TRBJ2-1; TRBD2 agrees at 9 bases. This CDR3 comprises 14 residues. J was trimmed by 8 bases and V by 3 bases; bases with no gene match: 4. The V gene's germline CDR1 is KGHDR and CDR2 SFDVKD. The CDR3 loop is CATSDAGGPDEQFF. CDR3 DNA: TGTGCCACCAGTGATGCGGGAGGGCCCGATGAGCAGTTCTTC.

J is TRBJ2-7 and V is TRBV10-1; perhaps TRBD1 as D (5 bases). V was cut by 4 bases and J by 2 bases, with 9 bases left in between. This CDR3 region has 13 residues. Germline-derived CDR1 and CDR2 are WNHNN and SYGVQD (reference sequence). The CDR3 DNA reads as TGCGCCAGCAGTGGCGACAGACCCTACGAGCAGTACTTC. Protein product: CASSGDRPYEQYF.

J is TRBJ2-5 and V is TRBV5-6; the D is unclear. With 9 bases removed from V and 1 base from J, the gap between germline ends came to 19 bases. The CDR3 sequence is 15 residues long. CDR1 SGHDT and CDR2 YYEEEE come from the germline V gene. The CDR3 is CAMSLRLVCQETQYF. The CDR3 DNA reads TGTGCCATGAGCCTGAGGCTCGTGTGCCAAGAGACCCAGTACTTC.

This clonotype has at least ten counts. The rearrangement uses TRBV7-9 and TRBJ2-4; D gene uncertain. The CDR3 has 14 residues. CDR1 and CDR2 (germline): SEHNR, FQNEAQ (reference sequence). The germline V and J ends were trimmed by 4 bases and 1 base, with 8 bases remaining between them. CDR3 bases: TGTGCCAGCAGCTCGACACTCGCCAAAAACATTCAGTACTTC. This translates into CASSSTLAKNIQYF.

This clonotype was observed at least ten times. This rearrangement joins TRBV5-1 to TRBJ1-3; D may be TRBD1 (6 bases). Trimming stripped 5 bases from V and 0 bases from J, with 12 bases between. Germline V lookup: CDR1 SGHRS, CDR2 YFSETQ. CDR3 length: 15 amino acids. The CDR3 reads CASRRDISSGNTIYF. The CDR3 coding sequence is TGCGCCAGCAGGAGGGACATCAGCTCTGGAAACACCATATATTTT.